This TCR beta chain is from a study of PD-L1 blockade in urothelial cancer. Study in general: Most of the 29 patients were men who had bladder-origin urothelial cancer.

Sequencing was performed with immunoSEQ multiplex PCR; in TCRdb, only in-frame clones are kept and a portion is missing. This sample has about 41,000 clones; about 88% occur once, and the top ten carry over 2.5%. Time point defined: peripheral blood 6 weeks after treatment start. This clone showed up just once. The clonotype originates from a man in his sixties or seventies with urothelial cancer. This specimen was PBMCs, taken around atezolizumab (anti-PD-L1) treatment.

In DNA, the CDR3 is TGTGCCAGTAGTACCGGGACAGAAGACACTGAAGCTTTCTTT. Its translation is CASSTGTEDTEAFF. The gene calls are TRBV19 and TRBJ1-1; 7 bases map to TRBD1. This CDR3 has 14 amino acids. Germline CDR1 LNHDA, CDR2 SQIVND (reference sequence). V lost 4 bases to trimming and J lost 3 bases; unmatched junction nucleotides: 5.